The TCR beta chain described here comes from a study of T and B cells in COVID-19 patients. TRB rearrangements were amplified by multiplex PCR with BIOMED2 TRB-A/B primers. MiXCR, applied by TCRdb to the multiplex PCR reads, yields one record per CDR3 protein. The sample has around 25,000 distinct CDR3 sequences; approximately 32% are singletons. This CDR3 is 14 amino acids long. Trimming cost V 0 bases and J 2 bases, with 5 bases left between them. In germline, CDR1 is DFQATT, CDR2 SNEGSKA (reference sequence). Blood genomic DNA input for TRB amplification was about 240-550 ng. What was sequenced was blood. The TCR originated in a human donor who had recovered from COVID-19. This chain uses TRBV20-1 with TRBJ2-6; D ambiguous. CDR3 bases: TGCAGTGCTAGAGATGAGGCTGGGGCCAACGTCCTGACTTTC. Translating it yields CSARDEAGANVLTF.